This T cell receptor (beta chain) was observed in a study of Graves' ophthalmopathy and Graves' hyperthyroidism. The study's findings and limits: Among thyroid clonotypes expanded above 0.001 frequency, most also appeared in blood.

The CDR3 has 13 residues. Germline lookup yields CDR1 SGHAT and CDR2 FQNNGV. Trimming shortened V by 6 bases and J by 8 bases, and 16 bases separated the two germline ends. Amplification of the TCR beta CDR3 regions used RNA transcripts (as template). Second-round multiplex PCR came after a first-round RT-PCR that employed HTBI primers. TCRdb called the multiplex PCR reads again in MiXCR, with one record for every CDR3 protein. Here the sample spans about 740,000 distinct CDR3 sequences, 40% being singletons. To note about this clonotype: Its antigen is unknown.

What was sequenced was peripheral blood. The V and J genes are TRBV11-2 and TRBJ1-2; D is unresolved. The clonotype originates from an adult man with Graves' ophthalmopathy. CDR3 protein: CASRGRGSDGYTF. The CDR3 nucleotides are TGTGCCAGCAGAGGCCGGGGATCTGACGGCTACACCTTC.